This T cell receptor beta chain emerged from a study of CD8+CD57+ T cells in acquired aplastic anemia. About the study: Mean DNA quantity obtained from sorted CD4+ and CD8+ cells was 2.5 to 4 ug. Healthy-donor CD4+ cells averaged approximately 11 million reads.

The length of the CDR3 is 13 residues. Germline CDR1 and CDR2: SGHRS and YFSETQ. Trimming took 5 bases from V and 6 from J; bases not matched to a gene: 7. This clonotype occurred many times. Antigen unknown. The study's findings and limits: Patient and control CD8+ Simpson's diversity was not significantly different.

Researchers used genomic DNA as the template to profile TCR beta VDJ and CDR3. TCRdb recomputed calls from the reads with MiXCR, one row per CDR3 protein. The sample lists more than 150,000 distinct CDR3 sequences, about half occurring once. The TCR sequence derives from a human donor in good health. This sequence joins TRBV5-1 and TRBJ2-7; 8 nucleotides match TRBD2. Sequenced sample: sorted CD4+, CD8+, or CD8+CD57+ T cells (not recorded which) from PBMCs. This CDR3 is CASSSGTRFEQYF. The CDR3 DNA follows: TGCGCCAGCAGTTCGGGGACTAGATTCGAGCAGTACTTC.